These 24 T cell receptor beta chains originate from one sample sequenced in a study of T cells in Graves' hyperthyroidism and ophthalmopathy. Amplified TCR beta CDR3 regions derived from RNA transcripts. An initial round of RT-PCR targeting the TCR CDR3 relied on the HTBI primer set. TCRdb re-called the multiplex PCR reads with MiXCR, one entry per CDR3 protein. Of around 500,000 distinct CDR3 sequences listed, 11% to 15% are singletons. Sequencing input: blood. The receptors come from a woman between 40 and 55 years old with Graves' hyperthyroidism.

In this sample, this clonotype turned up a few times. Just one base apart from a much larger clone, this may be a read error. The rearrangement joins TRBV5-5 to TRBJ2-1; 9 nucleotides agree with TRBD1. The germline CDR1 and CDR2 sequences are SGHKS and YYEKEE (reference sequence). This CDR3 region has 14 residues. CDR3 DNA sequence: TGTGCCTGCAGCTGGACAGGGGCGTACAATGAGCAGTTCTTC. Translating gives CACSWTGAYNEQFF.

This clonotype was seen many times. The CDR3 DNA sequence: TGTGCCAGCAGTTTCCGAAGGACGGGAAATGAAAAACTGTTTTTT. It is translated as CASSFRRTGNEKLFF. The V gene is TRBV28, the J gene TRBJ1-4; D gene unclear. The CDR3 has 15 amino acids. The germline V gene has CDR1 MDHEN and CDR2 SYDVKM. V was clipped by 3 bases and J by 5 bases, with 13 bases between them.

A few counts support this clonotype. The chain has TRBV28 and TRBJ1-4, with no clear D. With 5 bases removed from V and 8 bases from J, the gap between germline ends came to 21 bases. CDR1 is MDHEN and CDR2 is SYDVKM in the germline V gene. The CDR3 is 16 residues long. CDR3 nucleotide sequence: TGTGCCAGCAGTCAAGAGGGTCCCCGGGTCTCGGAAAAACTGTTTTTT. It is translated as CASSQEGPRVSEKLFF.

This clonotype came up a few times. This chain joins TRBV14 and TRBJ2-3, with 7 bases aligning to TRBD1. This CDR3 is built from 15 residues. CDR1 is SGHDN, CDR2 FVKESK, per germline. The junction had 12 bases not matched to a gene; V was cut back by 4 bases and J by 8 bases. The CDR3 loop reads CASSRSRGSFGTQYF. In nucleotides, the CDR3 is TGTGCCAGCAGCCGCTCCAGGGGGAGTTTTGGTACGCAGTATTTT.

J is TRBJ1-1 and V is TRBV12-5; D is unclear. Germline V gene sequence: CDR1 LGHNT, CDR2 FRNRAP. CDR3 length: 12 residues. V lost 7 bases and J lost 0, with 6 bases in between. The chain's CDR3 is CASASMNTEAFF. DNA for the CDR3: TGTGCTAGTGCCAGTATGAACACTGAAGCTTTCTTT. Looking up the rest from reference TRBV12-5 and TRBJ1-1 gives the full variable domain: DARVTQTPRHKVTEMGQEVTMRCQPILGHNTVFWYRQTMMQGLELLAYFRNRAPLDDSGMPKDRFSAEMPDATLATLKIQPSEPRDSAVYFCASASMNTEAFFGQGTRLTVV.

This clonotype was recorded a few times. The V and J genes are TRBV7-3 and TRBJ2-1; possibly TRBD2 for D (6 bases). V was clipped by 4 bases and J by 6 bases, with 22 bases between them. The germline gives CDR1 SGHTA, CDR2 FQGTGA. This CDR3 contains 17 residues. The CDR3 coding sequence is TGTGCCAGCAGCTCGAATCCCGGGACTCCGTCAGTCAATGAGCAGTTCTTC. It yields the protein CASSSNPGTPSVNEQFF.

This clonotype was observed at least ten times. The chain couples TRBV20-1 to TRBJ1-1; 8 positions agree with TRBD1. Germline values: CDR1 DFQATT, CDR2 SNEGSKA (reference sequence). The trim removed 4 bases at V and 4 bases at J, leaving 11 bases unmatched. The CDR3 has 15 residues. In nucleotides, the CDR3 is TGCAGTGCTACGGACAGGGTATTGGTGAGCACTGAAGCTTTCTTT. Its translation: CSATDRVLVSTEAFF.

The table lists this clonotype with many counts. The genes are TRBV10-3 and TRBJ2-1; D might be TRBD1 (5 bases). The CDR3 extends over 15 amino acids. The germline CDR1 and CDR2 sequences are ENHRY and SYGVKD. Trimming pared 0 bases from V and 1 base from J, leaving 7 bases between. Here the CDR3 reads CAISESSGSYNEQFF. CDR3 bases: TGTGCCATCAGTGAGTCGTCAGGGTCCTACAATGAGCAGTTCTTC.

This clonotype was recorded a few times. V usage is TRBV7-2 and J usage is TRBJ2-1; weak D call: TRBD2 (6 bases). Germline V lookup: CDR1 SGHTA, CDR2 FQGNSA. The CDR3 covers 15 residues. Trimming left V 2 bases short and J 15 bases short, with 23 bases between. The chain's CDR3 is CASSLSASGGNERFF. In DNA, the CDR3 is TGTGCCAGCAGCTTATCCGCTTCTGGCGGGAACGAGAGGTTCTTC.

For this clonotype: The germline gene is not matched at one end of the junction; a read error may be the cause. The chain's CDR3 is CASSSRTILSSGDTIYF. DNA for the CDR3: TGTGCCAGCAGTTCCCGGACCATTCTGAGCTCTGGAGACACCATATATTTT. The chain combines TRBV2 with TRBJ1-3; no clear D gene. The CDR3 extends over 17 amino acids. CDR1 is SNHLY, CDR2 FYNNEI, per germline.

The chain joins TRBV4-2 to TRBJ2-7; 12 nucleotides align to TRBD2. With V trimmed by 1 base and J by 6 bases, 7 bases remained unmatched. This CDR3 contains 16 residues. Looked up from germline, CDR1 is LGHNA and CDR2 is YNFKEQ. This CDR3 is CASSQGLAGVLIEQYF. The CDR3, as DNA: TGTGCCAGCAGCCAAGGACTAGCGGGGGTTTTGATCGAGCAGTACTTC.

This clonotype was observed a few times. DNA for the CDR3: TGCAGCCTTCGGGACTATCAAGTGGATGAGCAGTTCTTC. Residues: CSLRDYQVDEQFF. The chain carries TRBV29-1 and TRBJ2-1, with TRBD2 matching over 7 bases. Germline V gene data show CDR1 as SQVTM and CDR2 as ANQGSEA. The J segment lost 8 bases and the V segment lost 8 bases, leaving 12 bases of the junction unmatched. This CDR3 contains 13 residues.

This sequence joins TRBV7-9 and TRBJ2-7; 8 positions agree with TRBD1. Germline-derived CDR1 and CDR2 are SEHNR and FQNEAQ (reference sequence). The CDR3 loop spans 13 amino acids. V lost 9 bases and J lost 5; bases outside the gene matches: 9. The CDR3 sequence is CARTSYRGDEQYF. Here the CDR3 DNA reads TGTGCCAGAACCTCCTACAGGGGGGACGAGCAGTACTTC.

This clonotype was counted at least ten times. The rearrangement joins TRBV28 to TRBJ2-7, with 8 bases fitting TRBD2. Germline V gene lookup returns CDR1 MDHEN and CDR2 SYDVKM. Trimming cost V 6 bases and J 8 bases; bases outside gene matches: 12. This CDR3 spans 14 amino acids. CDR3 amino acids: CASRRTGGFTQQYF. CDR3 DNA sequence: TGTGCCAGCAGACGTACGGGAGGGTTTACTCAGCAGTACTTC.

There are a few counts of this clonotype. This chain links TRBV6-2 or TRBV6-3 with TRBJ2-5, with unresolved D. The CDR3 is 14 amino acids. The V gene lost 5 bases and the J gene lost 1 base, with 11 bases spanning the gap. The germline V gene encodes CDR1 MNHEY and CDR2 SVGEGT. CDR3 sequence reads: CASSEYRRQETQYF. The DNA for the CDR3 is TGTGCCAGCAGTGAGTACCGACGCCAAGAGACCCAGTACTTC.

This clonotype occurred a few times. This chain links TRBV2 with TRBJ1-4; D remains ambiguous. This CDR3 is 15 amino acids long. V lost 4 bases to trimming and J lost 8 bases, with 17 bases between them. Germline V CDR1 and CDR2: SNHLY, FYNNEI. CDR3 coding DNA: TGTGCCAGCAGTGTGGGGTTTTTAGATAACGAAAAACTGTTTTTT. Amino acids: CASSVGFLDNEKLFF.

This clonotype was observed many times. V usage is TRBV6-1 and J usage is TRBJ1-3; D ambiguous. Germline CDR1 MNHNS, CDR2 SASEGT. This CDR3 contains 13 residues. The V and J ends lost 6 bases and 0 bases respectively, with 6 bases between them. As DNA, the CDR3 is TGTGCCAGCAGGACCCCCTCTGGAAACACCATATATTTT. Encoded protein: CASRTPSGNTIYF.

Many counts were recorded for this clonotype. The chain is built from TRBV28 and TRBJ2-7; 7 nucleotides align to TRBD2. The CDR3 contains 16 residues. Germline loops: CDR1 MDHEN, CDR2 SYDVKM. The trim removed 7 bases at V and 0 bases at J, leaving 12 bases unmatched. CDR3 coding DNA: TGTGCCAGCACCGAAGCTAGCGGAGGGTCCTCCTACGAGCAGTACTTC. Protein product: CASTEASGGSSYEQYF.

This clonotype was counted a few times. This chain links TRBV15 with TRBJ1-4, with unresolved D. The V gene's germline CDR1 is LNHNV and CDR2 YYDKDF (reference sequence). The CDR3 contains 15 residues. Trimming cost V 1 base and J 5 bases, with 11 bases left between them. The CDR3 sequence: CATSRAYGGNEKLFF. The CDR3 bases are TGTGCCACCAGCAGAGCGTATGGAGGGAATGAAAAACTGTTTTTT.

The J gene is TRBJ2-1, the V gene TRBV27; no reliable D call. The CDR3 loop spans 13 amino acids. CDR1 MNHEY and CDR2 SMNVEV come from the germline V gene (reference sequence). The V gene lost 5 bases and the J gene lost 10 bases, with 15 bases spanning the gap. CDR3 region: CASSEPTRVEQFF. The CDR3 nucleotides read TGTGCCAGCAGTGAACCGACAAGGGTGGAGCAGTTCTTC.

This clonotype was counted a few times. The chain carries TRBV18 and TRBJ1-1; the match to TRBD1 covers 9 bases. Trimming took 5 bases from V and 5 from J; bases not matched to a gene: 6. Germline values: CDR1 KGHSH, CDR2 LQKENI. The CDR3 has 14 amino acids. CDR3 protein: CASSIGTGITEAFF. CDR3 DNA sequence: TGTGCCAGCTCAATAGGGACAGGGATAACTGAAGCTTTCTTT.

The sample holds a few counts of this clonotype. The genes are TRBV24-1 and TRBJ2-2; a weak D match, TRBD2 (6 bases). The V gene lost 4 bases and the J gene lost 6 bases, with 14 bases spanning the gap. CDR1 and CDR2 from the germline V gene are KGHDR and SFDVKD. The CDR3 extends over 15 amino acids. Written as DNA, the CDR3 is TGTGCCACCAGTGACCGACGGGACTTCTCCGGGGAGCTGTTTTTT. This gives the protein CATSDRRDFSGELFF.

This chain uses TRBV29-1 with TRBJ1-1; tentatively, D is TRBD1 (5 bases). CDR1 is SQVTM, CDR2 ANQGSEA, per germline. This CDR3 is built from 14 residues. V lost 3 bases to trimming and J lost 1 base, with 12 bases between them. The CDR3: CSVDRAGGNTEAFF. The CDR3 DNA is TGCAGCGTTGATCGGGCGGGGGGGAACACTGAAGCTTTCTTT.

This clonotype occurred many times. The chain couples TRBV28 to TRBJ1-1; 7 positions agree with TRBD1. The CDR3 length is 16 residues. Germline CDR1 reads MDHEN; CDR2 reads SYDVKM. J lost 3 bases, V lost 3 bases, and 10 bases had no gene match. The CDR3 sequence is CASSFMNRGPHTEAFF. For the CDR3, the DNA is TGTGCCAGCAGTTTCATGAACAGGGGCCCCCACACTGAAGCTTTCTTT.